This TCR beta chain comes out of a study of T-cell memory formation after mild COVID-19. Across the study: Most TCR clusters belonged to a single donor. Study findings and constraints: Those CD4+ clones that contracted were mainly in CM and EM (CD8+ ones in EMRA).

This clonotype was detected only a few times. Its antigen is as yet unknown. The TCR alpha and TCR beta cDNA libraries, bearing sample barcodes and UMIs, were generated by 5'RACE using constant-segment primers. TCRdb used MiXCR to reprocess the 5' RACE reads, holding one entry per CDR3 protein. The sample has some 350,000 distinct CDR3 sequences; approximately 16% are singletons. The length of the CDR3 is 15 residues. With 3 bases clipped from V and 3 bases from J, the junction kept 4 bases outside the gene matches. CDR1 and CDR2 from the germline V gene are LGHNA and YSLEER. Sequenced input: PBMCs or a T cell subset sorted from them (not recorded which). The sequence was obtained from a man aged 18 to 29 who had mild COVID-19 (a few samples of this study predate the infection). Cell type and time point are not known. The rearrangement links TRBV4-3 to TRBJ2-3; 9 positions agree with TRBD1. The CDR3 sequence is CASSQGTGITDTQYF. CDR3 DNA: TGCGCCAGCAGCCAGGGGACAGGGATAACAGATACGCAGTATTTT.